These T cell receptor beta chains were read from a single sample in a study of cytomegalovirus exposure and HLA in healthy donors. Profiled with immunoSEQ multiplex PCR; TCRdb holds only in-frame clones, not every one. Among about 67,000 clones, approximately 80% were seen once, and the ten largest hold around 2.9%. The sample comprised PBMCs. The source of these receptors is a woman in her 30s in good health and CMV-seronegative. Both conserved end residues are part of each CDR3. Each record gives: J gene, CDR3 length, clone size, D gene, V gene, CDR3 protein, CDR3 DNA. The D gene is left open where the match is weak. Some rows have no size entry. The others give once, few or many, or a class for an expanded clone.

TRBJ2-2	18	few	TRBD2	TRBV5-4	CASSLGPGLAGDTGELFF	TGTGCCAGCAGCTTAGGGCCGGGACTAGCGGGGGACACCGGGGAGCTGTTTTTT
TRBJ2-1	13	-	-	TRBV7-2	CASSFVLAQEQFF	TGTGCCAGCAGCTTTGTTTTAGCGCAGGAGCAGTTCTTC
TRBJ2-7	14	-	-	TRBV19	CASSIDTSSYEQYF	TGTGCCAGTAGTATCGACACGTCCTCCTACGAGCAGTACTTC
TRBJ1-6	16	-	-	TRBV4-1	CASSQPRQGTNSPLHF	TGCGCCAGCAGCCAACCGAGGCAGGGGACAAATTCACCCCTCCACTTT
TRBJ1-1	14	-	-	TRBV10-3	CAISPEQGVSEAFF	TGTGCCATCAGCCCAGAACAGGGAGTTAGTGAAGCTTTCTTT
TRBJ2-7	16	-	TRBD2	TRBV7-2	CASSLESRGSSYEQYF	TGTGCCAGCAGCTTAGAGTCGCGGGGGAGCTCCTACGAGCAGTACTTC
TRBJ1-6	12	-	-	TRBV7-6	CASSFQGSPLHF	TGTGCCAGCAGCTTCCAGGGTTCACCCCTCCACTTT
TRBJ2-2	16	few	TRBD1	TRBV7-9	CASSYGTGFYTGELFF	TGTGCCAGCAGCTACGGGACAGGGTTTTACACCGGGGAGCTGTTTTTT
TRBJ1-5	15	-	TRBD1	TRBV18	CASSDGQVSNQPQHF	TGTGCCAGCTCGGATGGACAGGTTAGCAATCAGCCCCAGCATTTT
TRBJ2-7	12	-	-	TRBV7-6	CASSLPGAEQYF	TGTGCCAGCAGCTTACCAGGGGCCGAGCAGTACTTC
TRBJ1-3	15	-	-	TRBV6-5	CASISGGGRGNTIYF	TGTGCCAGCATCTCCGGGGGGGGGCGGGGAAACACCATATATTTT
TRBJ1-1	15	few	-	TRBV10-3	CAISEVTGRNTEAFF	TGTGCCATCAGTGAAGTTACAGGGAGGAACACTGAAGCTTTCTTT